This TCR beta chain derives from a study of blood T cell repertoires in COVID-19. The table came from immunoSEQ multiplex PCR; TCRdb's copy has only in-frame clones and leaves some out. The sample lists approximately 190,000 clones, 82% seen once, with 6% to 8% in the top ten. The CDR3 contains 14 residues. Looked up from germline, CDR1 is KGHDR and CDR2 is SFDVKD. Trimming cost V 3 bases and J 7 bases; bases outside gene matches: 5. The material sequenced was peripheral blood. This chain connects TRBV24-1 to TRBJ2-5; TRBD1 agrees at 9 bases. The clonotype comes from a human donor with acute or convalescent COVID-19. The donor label of this sample is uncertain. The CDR3 DNA is TGTGCCACCAGTGATAACAGGGGGCGAGGGACCCAGTACTTC. Amino acid sequence: CATSDNRGRGTQYF.